This T cell receptor (beta chain) was found in a study of technical replicates of blood from four donors. The CDR3 covers 16 residues. V lost 4 bases and J lost 0, with 15 bases in between. CDR1 is MGHRA, CDR2 YSYEKL, per germline. Repertoires were generated with immunoSEQ multiplex PCR, while TCRdb's copy carries only in-frame clones and drops some. The sample holds about 69,000 clones, 80% to 90% seen once. This chain joins TRBV4-1 and TRBJ1-2; D uncertain. This clonotype was sampled from a human donor in good health. Some clones in this sample may be carry-over from other donors' samples. Sequencing was carried out using PBMCs. The CDR3 spells CASSPRGRTSNYGYTF. CDR3 in DNA: TGCGCCAGCAGCCCCCGCGGCAGAACCTCTAACTATGGCTACACCTTC.